This T cell receptor beta chain is drawn from a study of cytomegalovirus exposure and HLA in healthy donors. Notes on this clone: The sample contains more than one DNA sequence encoding this CDR3.

The CDR3 extends over 14 amino acids. V dropped 6 bases and J dropped 2; count of bases not matched to a gene: 3. In germline, CDR1 is MNHEY, CDR2 SMNVEV (reference sequence). PCR employed 60 Vbeta and 13 Jbeta primers. Per the original methods: Unique TCR beta chains numbered about 72 million in a later analysis, with around 10 million shared. Method: immunoSEQ multiplex PCR; TCRdb's copy keeps in-frame clones and lacks some. V, J and clone size derive from that table, while D and trimming were established from the DNA sequence. The sample shows about 160,000 clones, more than 60% of them seen only once.

Material: PBMCs. The receptor was isolated from a man aged 40-49 years in good health and CMV-seronegative. The rearrangement joins TRBV27 to TRBJ2-1, with 8 nucleotides matching TRBD1. As DNA, the CDR3 is TGTGCCAGCAGAGACAGGGGTACCTACAATGAGCAGTTCTTC. Translating gives CASRDRGTYNEQFF.